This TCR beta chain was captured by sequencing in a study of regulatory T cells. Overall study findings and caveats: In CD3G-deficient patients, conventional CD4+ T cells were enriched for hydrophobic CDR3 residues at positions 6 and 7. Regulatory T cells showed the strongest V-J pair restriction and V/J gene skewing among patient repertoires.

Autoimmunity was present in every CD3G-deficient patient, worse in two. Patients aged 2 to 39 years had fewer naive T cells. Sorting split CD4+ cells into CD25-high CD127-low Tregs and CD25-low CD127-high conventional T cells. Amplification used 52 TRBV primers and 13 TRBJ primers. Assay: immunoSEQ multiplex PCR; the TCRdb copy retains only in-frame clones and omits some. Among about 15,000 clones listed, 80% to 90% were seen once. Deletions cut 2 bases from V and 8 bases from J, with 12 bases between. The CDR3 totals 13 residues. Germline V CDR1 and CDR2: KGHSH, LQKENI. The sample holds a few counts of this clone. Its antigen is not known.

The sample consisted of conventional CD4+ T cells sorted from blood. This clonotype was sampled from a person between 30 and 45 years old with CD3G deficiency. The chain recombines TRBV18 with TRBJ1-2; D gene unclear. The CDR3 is CASSPEEGKGYTF. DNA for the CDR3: TGTGCCAGCTCACCAGAAGAGGGAAAGGGCTACACCTTC. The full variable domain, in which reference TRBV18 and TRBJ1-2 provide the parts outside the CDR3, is NAGVMQNPRHLVRRRGQEARLRCSPMKGHSHVYWYRQLPEEGLKFMVYLQKENIIDESGMPKERFSAEFPKEGPSILRIQQVVRGDSAAYFCASSPEEGKGYTFGSGTRLTVV.